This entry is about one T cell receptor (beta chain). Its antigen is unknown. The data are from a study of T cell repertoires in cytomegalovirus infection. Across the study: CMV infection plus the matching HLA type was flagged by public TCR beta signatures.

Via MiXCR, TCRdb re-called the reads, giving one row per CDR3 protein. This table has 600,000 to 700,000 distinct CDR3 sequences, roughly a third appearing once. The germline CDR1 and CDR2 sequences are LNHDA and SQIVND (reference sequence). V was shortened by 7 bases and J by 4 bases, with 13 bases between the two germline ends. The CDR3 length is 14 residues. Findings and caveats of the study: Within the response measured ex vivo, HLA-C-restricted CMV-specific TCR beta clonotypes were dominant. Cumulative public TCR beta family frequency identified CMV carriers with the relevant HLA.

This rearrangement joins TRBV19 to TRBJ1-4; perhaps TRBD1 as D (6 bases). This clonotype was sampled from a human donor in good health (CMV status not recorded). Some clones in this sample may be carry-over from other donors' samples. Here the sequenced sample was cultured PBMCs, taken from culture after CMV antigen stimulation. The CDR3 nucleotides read TGTGCCAGTACCCAGAGGGGGGGTAATGAAAAACTGTTTTTT. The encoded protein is CASTQRGGNEKLFF.